Each of the 29 T cell receptor beta chains below was sequenced from the same sample in a study of human T cells and chemical hapten exposure. Each CDR3 protein gets one entry after TCRdb re-called the 5' RACE reads with MiXCR. The sample lists 120,000 to 150,000 distinct CDR3 sequences, 4.1% occurring once. Unfractionated whole blood yielded the extracted total RNA. These receptors came from a female donor in good health.

This clonotype was counted at least ten times. The chain combines TRBV12-3 or TRBV12-4 with TRBJ2-5; 11 bases are shared with TRBD1. Unmatched junction bases numbered 7, after V lost 5 bases and J lost 2 bases. The CDR3 totals 16 residues. The CDR3 is CASSPWTGGGQETQYF. The DNA of the CDR3 is TGTGCCAGCAGTCCATGGACAGGGGGCGGGCAAGAGACCCAGTACTTC.

This clonotype was seen repeatedly, ten times or more. The chain carries TRBV5-1 and TRBJ2-5, with D possibly TRBD2 on 6 matching bases. Germline assignment: CDR1 SGHRS and CDR2 YFSETQ. Trimming took off 4 bases at V and 5 bases at J, with 12 bases between the two ends. CDR3 size: 13 residues. The CDR3 sequence is CASSPGLAETQYF. For the CDR3, the DNA is TGCGCCAGCAGCCCCGGCCTAGCGGAGACCCAGTACTTC.

This clonotype was detected ten times or more. CDR3 DNA: TGTGCCAGCAGCCCGTACCAGCGGTACACCGGGGAGCTGTTTTTT. Protein product: CASSPYQRYTGELFF. This sequence joins TRBV7-2 and TRBJ2-2; D is perhaps TRBD2 (5 bases). CDR3 length: 15 residues. V lost 5 bases and J lost 3, with 13 bases in between. Germline CDR1 is SGHTA and CDR2 is FQGNSA.

There are many counts of this clonotype. This chain uses TRBV7-9 with TRBJ1-1; 7 positions agree with TRBD1. From germline, CDR1 is SEHNR and CDR2 FQNEAQ (reference sequence). The CDR3 is 15 residues long. V dropped 2 bases and J dropped 1; count of bases not matched to a gene: 4. Here the CDR3 reads CASSLLTGANTEAFF. The CDR3 nucleotides are TGTGCCAGCAGCTTACTAACAGGGGCGAACACTGAAGCTTTCTTT.

This clonotype was found many times. The V call is TRBV21-1, the J call TRBJ1-1; TRBD1 was called by the table and not checked on the DNA. TRBV21-1 is reported as a pseudogene. There are 19 residues in the CDR3. CDR3 DNA sequence: TGTGCCAGCAACCCACCCCGGACAGGGGAAAACATAATGAACACTGAAGCTTTCTTT. Protein product: CASNPPRTGENIMNTEAFF.

At least ten counts were recorded for this clonotype. The chain joins TRBV20-1 to TRBJ1-2, with no clear D. CDR3 length equals 12 residues. Trimming shortened V by 2 bases and J by 8 bases, and 12 bases separated the two germline ends. Germline lookup yields CDR1 DFQATT and CDR2 SNEGSKA (reference sequence). The CDR3 spells CSARPPLGGYTF. The CDR3 DNA sequence: TGCAGTGCTAGACCCCCATTAGGGGGCTACACCTTC.

A word on this clonotype: This may arise from a read error, as a much more abundant clone is one base away. The chain carries TRBV5-4 and TRBJ1-2; no clear D. The germline V gene encodes CDR1 SGHNT and CDR2 YYREEE (reference sequence). CDR3 length equals 13 residues. CDR3 sequence reads: CASSSGGWYGHTF. The CDR3 DNA is TGTGCCAGCAGTTCGGGCGGTTGGTATGGCCACACCTTC.

At least ten counts were recorded for this clonotype. The chain combines TRBV9 with TRBJ1-2, with a weak D call TRBD1 (6 bases). CDR3 length: 14 residues. The germline V gene encodes CDR1 SGDLS and CDR2 YYNGEE. Trimming cost V 4 bases and J 2 bases, with 12 bases left between them. The CDR3 DNA reads as TGTGCCAGCAGCAGCGGACAGAGAAACTATGGCTACACCTTC. It translates to CASSSGQRNYGYTF.

The rearrangement uses TRBV5-4 and TRBJ2-1; 10 nucleotides match TRBD2. V gave up 2 bases and J gave up 4 bases; unmatched junction bases: 9. The CDR3 is made up of 17 amino acids. The germline gives CDR1 SGHNT, CDR2 YYREEE (reference sequence). The CDR3 is CASSFPDMTSGYNEQFF. The DNA of the CDR3 is TGTGCCAGCAGCTTTCCGGATATGACTAGCGGGTACAATGAGCAGTTCTTC. The variable domain in full, completed from reference TRBV5-4 and TRBJ2-1, reads ETGVTQSPTHLIKTRGQQVTLRCSSQSGHNTVSWYQQALGQGPQFIFQYYREEENGRGNFPPRFSGLQFPNYSSELNVNALELDDSALYLCASSFPDMTSGYNEQFFGPGTRLTVL.

This clonotype has ten or more counts. The chain combines TRBV5-1 with TRBJ1-2; 8 bases are a match to TRBD1. Germline V gene data show CDR1 as SGHRS and CDR2 as YFSETQ. This CDR3 region has 14 residues. J gave up 4 bases and V 4 bases, and 6 bases lay outside the gene matches. CDR3 sequence reads: CASSPGQGSYGYTF. CDR3 bases: TGCGCCAGCAGCCCCGGACAGGGATCCTATGGCTACACCTTC.

The J gene is TRBJ1-2, the V gene TRBV24-1; D might be TRBD1 (6 bases). Trimming pared 9 bases from V and 2 bases from J, leaving 12 bases between. This CDR3 has 13 residues. Per the germline V gene, CDR1 is KGHDR and CDR2 is SFDVKD. CDR3 sequence reads: CATLGATNYGYTF. CDR3 DNA: TGTGCCACCCTGGGGGCAACAAACTATGGCTACACCTTC.

The chain joins TRBV19 to TRBJ2-5, with TRBD2 matching 9 bases. Germline trimming cut 6 bases from V and 1 base from J; bases unmatched to any gene: 9. There are 16 residues in the CDR3. CDR1 LNHDA and CDR2 SQIVND come from the germline V gene (reference sequence). CDR3 DNA: TGTGCCAGTAGCCACCGGAGCGGGGGGAGCCAAGAGACCCAGTACTTC. It specifies CASSHRSGGSQETQYF.

This clonotype was seen at least ten times. The gene calls are TRBV5-6 and TRBJ2-7; D gene unclear. In germline, CDR1 is SGHDT, CDR2 YYEEEE. Between the trimmed V and J ends, which lost 0 bases and 0 bases, there was a span of 13 bases. The CDR3 contains 16 residues. CDR3 loop: CASSLEDGPRSYEQYF. In DNA form, the CDR3 reads TGTGCCAGCAGCTTGGAGGACGGTCCCCGCTCCTACGAGCAGTACTTC. The full variable domain, in which reference TRBV5-6 and TRBJ2-7 provide the parts outside the CDR3, is DAGVTQSPTHLIKTRGQQVTLRCSPKSGHDTVSWYQQALGQGPQFIFQYYEEEERQRGNFPDRFSGHQFPNYSSELNVNALLLGDSALYLCASSLEDGPRSYEQYFGPGTRLTVT.

This clonotype was counted at least ten times. The CDR3 region is CASRVGTELAKNIQYF. The DNA of the CDR3 is TGTGCCAGCAGAGTTGGGACAGAACTAGCCAAAAACATTCAGTACTTC. The chain has TRBV2 and TRBJ2-4; 7 nucleotides line up with TRBD1. The trim removed 6 bases at V and 0 bases at J, leaving 8 bases unmatched. The length of the CDR3 is 16 residues. The V gene's germline CDR1 is SNHLY and CDR2 FYNNEI.

The chain links TRBV7-3 to TRBJ2-3; 13 nucleotides align to TRBD2. J was trimmed by 5 bases and V by 3 bases; bases with no gene match: 8. Germline assignment: CDR1 SGHTA and CDR2 FQGTGA. The CDR3 runs to 17 residues. CDR3 protein: CASSFTSGGGGGDTQYF. The CDR3 region has the DNA TGTGCCAGCAGCTTTACTAGCGGGGGGGGAGGGGGAGATACGCAGTATTTT. Variable domain in full (rest from reference TRBV7-3 and TRBJ2-3): GAGVSQTPSNKVTEKGKYVELRCDPISGHTALYWYRQSLGQGPEFLIYFQGTGAADDSGLPNDRFFAVRPEGSVSTLKIQRTERGDSAVYLCASSFTSGGGGGDTQYFGPGTRLTVL.

With regard to this clonotype: One base away lies a much larger clone, so this may be a sequencing read error. J is TRBJ1-5 and V is TRBV4-2, with D unresolved. CDR1 and CDR2 (germline): LGHNA, YNFKEQ. This CDR3 comprises 13 residues. CDR3 region: CASSHARDQPQDF. The CDR3 DNA is TGTGCCAGCAGCCACGCACGAGATCAGCCCCAGGATTTT.

At least ten counts were recorded for this clonotype. CDR3 amino acids: CASSYPSDRAAYNSPLHF. The CDR3, as DNA: TGTGCCAGCAGTTACCCATCGGACAGGGCGGCATATAATTCACCCCTCCACTTT. This rearrangement joins TRBV6-2 or TRBV6-3 to TRBJ1-6; 8 nucleotides line up with TRBD1. This CDR3 has 18 residues. The V gene's germline CDR1 is MNHEY and CDR2 SVGEGT. The ends lost 2 bases at V and 4 bases at J; junction bases unmatched: 10.

This clonotype was seen repeatedly, ten times or more. V gene TRBV12-3 or TRBV12-4 combines with J gene TRBJ1-5; 8 bases line up with TRBD1. CDR3 length equals 15 residues. The V segment lost 6 bases and the J segment 3 bases; nucleotides outside the gene matches: 7. This CDR3 is CASSSGQGHNQPQHF. CDR3 nucleotides: TGTGCCAGCAGCTCCGGACAGGGTCACAATCAGCCCCAGCATTTT.

This clonotype came up a few times. The V gene is TRBV20-1, the J gene TRBJ2-1; D possibly corresponds to TRBD2 (5 bases). The CDR3 has 18 amino acids. Per the germline V gene, CDR1 is DFQATT and CDR2 is SNEGSKA (reference sequence). Trimming removed 4 bases at V and 4 bases at J, with 26 bases between. CDR3 DNA sequence: TGCAGTGCTAACCCAAACCCCAGCGGCTCCCTCCTGTACAATGAGCAGTTCTTC. The encoded protein is CSANPNPSGSLLYNEQFF.

This clonotype came up many times. The chain couples TRBV3-1 to TRBJ2-7, with TRBD1 matching over 10 bases. After removal of 4 bases from V and 5 bases from J, the junction contained 14 bases not matched to a gene. The CDR3 runs 17 residues. Germline values: CDR1 LGHDT, CDR2 YNNKEL (reference sequence). The CDR3 DNA sequence: TGTGCCAGCAGCCCTTACTCCTTCGGTGGGACAGGGGACGAGCAGTACTTC. It codes for CASSPYSFGGTGDEQYF.

This clonotype showed up many times. The J gene is TRBJ1-2, the V gene TRBV14; 7 nucleotides align to TRBD1. Germline-derived CDR1 and CDR2 are SGHDN and FVKESK. Trimming cost V 0 bases and J 6 bases; bases outside gene matches: 16. This CDR3 is built from 18 residues. CDR3 sequence (DNA): TGTGCCAGCAGCCAAGATATAATGTTGGAGGGGGCGTACAATGGCTACACCTTC. Encoded protein: CASSQDIMLEGAYNGYTF.

This clonotype occurred many times. The J gene is TRBJ1-2, the V gene TRBV3-1, with TRBD1 matching over 7 bases. The CDR3 has 16 residues. Germline trimming cut 1 base from V and 6 bases from J; bases unmatched to any gene: 11. Germline CDR1 is LGHDT and CDR2 is YNNKEL (reference sequence). DNA for the CDR3: TGTGCCAGCAGCCAAGTGCCAGGCACAGGGGATCATGGCTACACCTTC. It encodes CASSQVPGTGDHGYTF. Based on the CDR3 plus reference TRBV3-1 and TRBJ1-2, the full variable domain is DTAVSQTPKYLVTQMGNDKSIKCEQNLGHDTMYWYKQDSKKFLKIMFSYNNKELIINETVPNRFSPKSPDKAHLNLHINSLELGDSAVYFCASSQVPGTGDHGYTFGSGTRLTVV.

This clonotype was detected many times. The chain has TRBV13 and TRBJ2-3; TRBD2 aligns across 12 bases. CDR1 is PRHDT, CDR2 FYEKMQ, per germline (reference sequence). The CDR3 covers 20 residues. V gave up 4 bases and J gave up 0 bases; unmatched junction bases: 14. The CDR3 loop is CASSSRRTSGAVSSTDTQYF. The CDR3 region has the DNA TGTGCCAGCAGCTCCAGGAGGACTAGCGGGGCTGTTTCTAGCACAGATACGCAGTATTTT.

This clonotype was seen many times. The chain is built from TRBV7-3 and TRBJ2-3; 8 bases fit TRBD2. This CDR3 contains 13 residues. Trimming cost V 3 bases and J 6 bases; bases outside gene matches: 2. Germline CDR1 SGHTA, CDR2 FQGTGA. CDR3 nucleotides: TGTGCCAGCAGCTTCGGCGGGGGGGATACGCAGTATTTT. It encodes CASSFGGGDTQYF.

This clonotype has ten or more counts. The chain has TRBV3-1 and TRBJ2-5; D might be TRBD1 (6 bases). The CDR3 has 17 amino acids. Germline CDR1 reads LGHDT; CDR2 reads YNNKEL (reference sequence). Deletions cut 2 bases from V and 3 bases from J, with 19 bases between. CDR3 loop: CASSQRLTWTDKETQYF. CDR3 in DNA: TGTGCCAGCAGCCAACGCCTCACCTGGACAGATAAAGAGACCCAGTACTTC.

The rearrangement links TRBV5-4 to TRBJ2-7, with 8 nucleotides matching TRBD2. CDR1 and CDR2 (germline): SGHNT, YYREEE (reference sequence). The CDR3 covers 14 residues. The trim removed 4 bases at V and 4 bases at J, leaving 7 bases unmatched. CDR3 loop: CASSAGSGGYEQYF. As DNA, the CDR3 is TGTGCCAGCAGCGCCGGGTCGGGGGGGTACGAGCAGTACTTC.

This clonotype was picked up one time. Being one base from a much bigger clone, this may be a read error. The V call is TRBV7-9, the J call TRBJ2-7; 11 bases are shared with TRBD1. This CDR3 is built from 17 residues. The germline V gene encodes CDR1 SEHNR and CDR2 FQNEAQ (reference sequence). J was trimmed by 4 bases and V by 3 bases; bases with no gene match: 11. CDR3 in DNA: TGTGCCAGCAGCTTCGGACCCGGGACAGGGGGTCCATACGAGCAGTACTTC. This encodes CASSFGPGTGGPYEQYF.

There are a few counts of this clonotype. This could be a read error, since a much larger clone is one nucleotide away. The chain employs TRBV14 and TRBJ1-1; perhaps TRBD1 as D (5 bases). The germline V gene encodes CDR1 SGHDN and CDR2 FVKESK. The CDR3 has 14 residues. V lost 1 base to trimming and J lost 7 bases, with 13 bases between them. CDR3 protein: CASSQGKTAGEAFF. The CDR3 coding sequence is TGTGCCAGCAGCCAAGGAAAGACAGCTGGTGAAGCTTTCTTT.

Ten or more counts support this clonotype. The chain joins TRBV6-2 or TRBV6-3 to TRBJ2-7; tentative D call: TRBD2 (5 bases). V lost 0 bases and J lost 8, with 8 bases in between. The CDR3 contains 12 residues. Per the germline V gene, CDR1 is MNHEY and CDR2 is SVGEGT. The CDR3 loop reads CASSYSTGKQYF. In DNA, the CDR3 is TGTGCCAGCAGTTACTCTACGGGGAAGCAGTACTTC.